This T cell receptor beta chain was captured in a study of T cell responses to AZD1222 COVID-19 vaccine (dated by TCRdb to the early 2020s). Concerning the study at large: Because spike-specific TCR depth and breadth did not differ between the two schedules, AZD1222 recipients who got a second dose at roughly 4 weeks were pooled with those who got a second dose at roughly 12 weeks. Trial participants were enrolled by age into subgroups of 18-55, 56-69 and 70-plus years, and roughly 150, 30 and 60 TCR-sequenced participants, respectively, were included in these subgroups. A total of 240 or so trial participants underwent TCR sequencing, of whom 200 to 220 had received two doses of AZD1222 and around 25 had received two doses of the MenACWY control vaccine.

Paper-wide results and their limitations: CD4 TCRs associated with the vaccine covered the entire spike protein, and the dominant responses were in regions 160-218 and 743-854. After two AZD1222 doses, spike-specific TCR breadth and depth were significantly higher than at day 0 and than in MenACWY recipients. Nearly half of unique spike-specific TCRs reportedly recognized epitopes outside regions mutated in the B.1.351 and B.1.1.7 variants. Most participants were white British and females outnumbered males, and the authors suggested that clonal diversity may have been underestimated. The 56-69-year group was small, and its depth increase did not reach significance, likely because of low power. Because no day 14 peak-response samples were available, the repertoires could be characterized only after the peak T cell response. Only six AZD1222 recipients were SARS-CoV-2 seropositive at baseline, limiting conclusions about previously exposed vaccinees.

For this clone: Its antigen is still unknown. No much larger clone is present one base from it, and per-base qualities are unavailable.

V loses 7 bases at its end and J loses 5 bases; junction bases beyond the gene matches: 16. The CDR3 starts with the cysteine, ends with the phenylalanine, and has 16 residues. Of the read, only the CDR3 DNA is kept; its 48 bases are in frame from base 1. CDR1 and CDR2 are drawn from the germline V gene (reference sequence): LNHDA, SQIVND. The CDR3 regions of human TCRbeta chains were analyzed by immunosequencing. Per the source publication's procedure: Repertoire TCRs were matched against a reference library of SARS-CoV-2-specific TCRs generated with the MIRA antigen-specificity platform. Breadth was defined as the fraction of unique TCRs that were SARS-CoV-2-associated, and depth was defined as the fraction of total T cells that were SARS-CoV-2-associated. Using the MIRA data, every spike-specific TCR was mapped to the spike region that the TCR reacted to and assigned to either a CD4 or a CD8 class. Log10-transformed breadth and depth values were compared by one-way ANOVA with Sidak's multiple comparisons tests. The source is immuneACCESS, and TCRdb retained only in-frame sequences with V and J called. Part of the clones is not carried over; for the studies checked, unresolved V genes explain less than half of this, and the remainder is unexplained. Clone size and the V and J calls come from that table; the DNA yielded D and trimming. The sample includes around 83,000 clones, with about 90% observed a single time. Around 5% of the sample is held by the ten biggest clonotypes.

Per the publication, the time point label means: baseline before first vaccination. Samples from vaccinated people were obtained from the UK trials COV001 and COV002, which included a single-blind randomized controlled phase 2/3 trial of AZD1222 (ChAdOx1 nCoV-19) in healthy adults. For TCRbeta chain sequencing, PBMC samples were collected from trial participants at day 0 and at day 28 after the second dose. The TCR originated in an adult in good health. Here the chain combines TRBV19 and TRBJ2-5, and TRBD2 aligns with 7 junction nucleotides. This specimen consisted of peripheral blood, obtained on day 0 of AZD1222 vaccination. The nucleotide sequence is given as TGTGCCAGTACTCTCCAGTGGGGGGGAGGAGCCGAGACCCAGTACTTC. It is translated as CASTLQWGGGAETQYF.